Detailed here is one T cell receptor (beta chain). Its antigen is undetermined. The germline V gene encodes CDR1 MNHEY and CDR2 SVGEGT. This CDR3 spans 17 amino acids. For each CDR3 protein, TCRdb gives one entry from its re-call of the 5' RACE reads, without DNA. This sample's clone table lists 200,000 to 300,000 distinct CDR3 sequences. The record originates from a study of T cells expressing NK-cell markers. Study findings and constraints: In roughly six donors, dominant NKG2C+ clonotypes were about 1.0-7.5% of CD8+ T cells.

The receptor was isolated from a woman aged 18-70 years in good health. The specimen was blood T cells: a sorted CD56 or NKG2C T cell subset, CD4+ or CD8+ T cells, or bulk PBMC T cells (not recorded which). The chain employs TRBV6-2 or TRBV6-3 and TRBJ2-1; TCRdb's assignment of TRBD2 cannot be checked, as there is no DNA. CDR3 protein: CASSSSLAGGSYNEQFF.